A single sample gave rise to the 11 T cell receptor beta chains below, sequenced in a study of blood T cell repertoires in COVID-19. TCRdb keeps only in-frame clones here, not all; method: immunoSEQ multiplex PCR. The sample consists of more than 200,000 clones, around 80% of them appearing once. Sequenced input: peripheral blood. The origin of the receptors is a man aged 55 to 70 with acute or convalescent COVID-19.

Details on this clone: Within the sample, other DNA sequences also encode this same CDR3. As DNA, the CDR3 is TGTGCCAGCAGTGATGCAGGGTATGGCTACACCTTC. This gives the protein CASSDAGYGYTF. The chain links TRBV6-1 to TRBJ1-2, with D tentatively TRBD1 (5 bases). Germline lookup yields CDR1 MNHNS and CDR2 SASEGT. The V end was cut by 3 bases, the J end by 5 bases, with 7 bases between. The CDR3 totals 12 residues.

The rearrangement uses TRBV5-1 and TRBJ1-6; 7 bases align to TRBD1. The V and J ends lost 1 base and 8 bases, in that order; junction bases with no gene match: 6. The CDR3 spans 15 residues. Germline V gene lookup returns CDR1 SGHRS and CDR2 YFSETQ. The CDR3 coding sequence is TGCGCCAGCAGCTTGCGGGGCAGGGGGGATTCACCCCTCCACTTT. As protein: CASSLRGRGDSPLHF.

The gene calls are TRBV9 and TRBJ1-2, with D tentatively TRBD1 (5 bases). The CDR3 contains 19 residues. In germline, CDR1 is SGDLS, CDR2 YYNGEE. The V end was cut by 0 bases, the J end by 0 bases, with 21 bases between. CDR3 residues: CASSVEVGREGPSNYGYTF. CDR3 coding DNA: TGTGCCAGCAGCGTAGAGGTCGGCAGGGAGGGTCCCTCTAACTATGGCTACACCTTC. Based on the CDR3 plus reference TRBV9 and TRBJ1-2, the full variable domain is DSGVTQTPKHLITATGQRVTLRCSPRSGDLSVYWYQQSLDQGLQFLIQYYNGEERAKGNILERFSAQQFPDLHSELNLSSLELGDSALYFCASSVEVGREGPSNYGYTFGSGTRLTVV.

The rearrangement uses TRBV29-1 and TRBJ2-7; 7 bases line up with TRBD2. The CDR3 has 13 amino acids. CDR1 is SQVTM, CDR2 ANQGSEA, per germline. Trimming took 2 bases from V and 3 from J; bases not matched to a gene: 4. The CDR3 is CSVESRGVYEQYF. DNA of the CDR3: TGCAGCGTTGAAAGCCGGGGGGTCTACGAGCAGTACTTC.

The chain employs TRBV9 and TRBJ2-4; TRBD1 agrees at 8 bases. Looked up from germline, CDR1 is SGDLS and CDR2 is YYNGEE. The CDR3 covers 21 residues. After removal of 0 bases from V and 0 bases from J, the junction contained 17 bases not matched to a gene. CDR3 region: CASSVAGETGAQSLAKNIQYF. The CDR3, as DNA: TGTGCCAGCAGCGTAGCTGGCGAGACAGGGGCGCAGTCGCTAGCCAAAAACATTCAGTACTTC.

V gene TRBV19 combines with J gene TRBJ1-5; 9 bases are shared with TRBD1. CDR1 is LNHDA and CDR2 is SQIVND in the germline V gene (reference sequence). With 4 bases clipped from V and 0 bases from J, the junction kept 7 bases outside the gene matches. The CDR3 is made up of 17 amino acids. The CDR3 loop is CASSNQQGALSNQPQHF. Written as DNA, the CDR3 is TGTGCCAGTAGTAACCAACAGGGGGCCCTTAGCAATCAGCCCCAGCATTTT.

The chain carries TRBV7-2 and TRBJ2-7; TRBD2 aligns across 7 bases. The trim removed 5 bases at V and 0 bases at J, leaving 4 bases unmatched. Germline loops: CDR1 SGHTA, CDR2 FQGNSA. This CDR3 is built from 14 residues. CDR3 sequence reads: CASSATSVSYEQYF. CDR3 nucleotides: TGTGCCAGCAGCGCCACTAGCGTCTCCTACGAGCAGTACTTC.

The chain is built from TRBV10-2 and TRBJ2-3, with D tentatively TRBD1 (5 bases). The V and J ends lost 2 bases and 2 bases respectively, with 11 bases between them. This CDR3 contains 15 residues. Germline CDR1 reads WSHSY; CDR2 reads SAAADI. The CDR3 DNA follows: TGCGCCAGCAGTGAGCAGGGAATAAACACAGATACGCAGTATTTT. Protein product: CASSEQGINTDTQYF.

The V gene is TRBV28, the J gene TRBJ1-5; 8 bases are a match to TRBD1. Germline CDR1 MDHEN, CDR2 SYDVKM. This CDR3 has 15 amino acids. V lost 1 base to trimming and J lost 4 bases; unmatched junction nucleotides: 3. CDR3 residues: CASSLLTGVNQPQHF. The CDR3 region has the DNA TGTGCCAGCAGTTTATTGACAGGGGTGAATCAGCCCCAGCATTTT.

This clone was recorded only once. The chain combines TRBV6-5 with TRBJ1-4; 7 bases line up with TRBD1. V lost 6 bases, J lost 4 bases, and 5 bases stayed unmatched. Germline-derived CDR1 and CDR2 are MNHEY and SVGAGI. This CDR3 has 14 residues. The CDR3 region has the DNA TGTGCCAGCAGACAGGGGCTGGATAATGAAAAACTGTTTTTT. As protein: CASRQGLDNEKLFF.

The chain couples TRBV2 to TRBJ2-1, with D possibly being TRBD1 (6 bases). This CDR3 comprises 18 residues. V lost 2 bases to trimming and J lost 0 bases, with 17 bases between them. Germline V lookup: CDR1 SNHLY, CDR2 FYNNEI. The CDR3 sequence: CASSERPGHLSSYNEQFF. CDR3 in DNA: TGTGCCAGCAGTGAACGTCCGGGACACCTGAGCTCCTACAATGAGCAGTTCTTC.